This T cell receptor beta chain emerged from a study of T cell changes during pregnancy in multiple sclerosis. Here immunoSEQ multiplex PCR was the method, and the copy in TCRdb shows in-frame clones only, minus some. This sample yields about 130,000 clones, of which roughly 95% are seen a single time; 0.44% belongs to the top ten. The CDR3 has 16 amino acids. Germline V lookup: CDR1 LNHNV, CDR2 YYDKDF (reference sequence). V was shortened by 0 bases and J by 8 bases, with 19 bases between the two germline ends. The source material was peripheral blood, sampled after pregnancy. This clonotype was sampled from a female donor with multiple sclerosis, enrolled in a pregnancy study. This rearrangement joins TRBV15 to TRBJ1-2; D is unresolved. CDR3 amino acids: CATSRDGQASPPGYTF. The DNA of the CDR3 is TGTGCCACCAGCAGAGATGGGCAGGCCTCGCCCCCAGGCTACACCTTC. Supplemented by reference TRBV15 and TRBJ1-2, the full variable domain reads DAMVIQNPRYQVTQFGKPVTLSCSQTLNHNVMYWYQQKSSQAPKLLFHYYDKDFNNEADTPDNFQSRRPNTSFCFLDIRSPGLGDTAMYLCATSRDGQASPPGYTFGSGTRLTVV.